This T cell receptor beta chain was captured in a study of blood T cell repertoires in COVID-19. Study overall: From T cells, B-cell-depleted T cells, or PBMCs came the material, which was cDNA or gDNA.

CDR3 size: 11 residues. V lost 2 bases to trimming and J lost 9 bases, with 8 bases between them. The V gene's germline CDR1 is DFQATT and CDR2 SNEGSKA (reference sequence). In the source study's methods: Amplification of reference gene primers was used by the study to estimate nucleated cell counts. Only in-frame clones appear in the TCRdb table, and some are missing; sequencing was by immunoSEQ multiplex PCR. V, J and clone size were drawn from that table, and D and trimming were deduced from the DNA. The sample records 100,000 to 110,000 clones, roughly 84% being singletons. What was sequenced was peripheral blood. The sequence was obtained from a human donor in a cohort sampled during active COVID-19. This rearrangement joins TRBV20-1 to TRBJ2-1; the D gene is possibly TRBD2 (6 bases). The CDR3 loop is CSARWGGEQFF. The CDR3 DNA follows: TGCAGTGCTAGATGGGGAGGTGAGCAGTTCTTC.